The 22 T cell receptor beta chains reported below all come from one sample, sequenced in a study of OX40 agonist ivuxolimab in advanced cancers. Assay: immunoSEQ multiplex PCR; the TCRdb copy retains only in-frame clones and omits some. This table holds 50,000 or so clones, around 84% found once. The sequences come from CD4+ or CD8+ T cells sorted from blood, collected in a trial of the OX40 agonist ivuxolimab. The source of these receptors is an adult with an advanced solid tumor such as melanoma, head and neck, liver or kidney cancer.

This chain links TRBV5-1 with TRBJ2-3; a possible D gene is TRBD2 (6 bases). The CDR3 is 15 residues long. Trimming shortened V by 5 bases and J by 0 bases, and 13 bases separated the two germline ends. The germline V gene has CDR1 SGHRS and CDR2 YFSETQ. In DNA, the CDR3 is TGCGCCAGCAGAGAAGGGGCGGGGAGCACAGATACGCAGTATTTT. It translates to CASREGAGSTDTQYF. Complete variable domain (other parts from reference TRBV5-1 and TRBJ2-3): KAGVTQTPRYLIKTRGQQVTLSCSPISGHRSVSWYQQTPGQGLQFLFEYFSETQRNKGNFPGRFSGRQFSNSRSEMNVSTLELGDSALYLCASREGAGSTDTQYFGPGTRLTVL.

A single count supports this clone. The CDR3 sequence: CATSRDYVGGLDTQYF. The CDR3 nucleotides read TGTGCCACCAGCAGAGATTACGTGGGAGGCCTAGATACGCAGTATTTT. The chain uses TRBV15 and TRBJ2-3; D is possibly TRBD2 (6 bases). V was trimmed by 0 bases and J by 5 bases, leaving 15 bases between them. The germline V gene has CDR1 LNHNV and CDR2 YYDKDF (reference sequence). The CDR3 is 16 amino acids. Together with reference TRBV15 and TRBJ2-3, the CDR3 gives the full variable domain: DAMVIQNPRYQVTQFGKPVTLSCSQTLNHNVMYWYQQKSSQAPKLLFHYYDKDFNNEADTPDNFQSRRPNTSFCFLDIRSPGLGDTAMYLCATSRDYVGGLDTQYFGPGTRLTVL.

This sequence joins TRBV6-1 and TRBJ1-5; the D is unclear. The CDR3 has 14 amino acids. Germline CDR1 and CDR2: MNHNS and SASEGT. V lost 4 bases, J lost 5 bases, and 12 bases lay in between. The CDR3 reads CASSAKRTYQPQHF. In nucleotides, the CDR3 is TGTGCCAGCAGTGCGAAGAGGACGTATCAGCCCCAGCATTTT.

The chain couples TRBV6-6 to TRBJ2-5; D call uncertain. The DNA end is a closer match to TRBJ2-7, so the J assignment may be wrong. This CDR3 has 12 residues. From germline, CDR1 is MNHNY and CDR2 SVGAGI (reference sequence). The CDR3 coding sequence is TGTGCCAGCAGTTATAGGGTCTACGAGCAGTACTTC. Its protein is CASSYRVYEQYF.

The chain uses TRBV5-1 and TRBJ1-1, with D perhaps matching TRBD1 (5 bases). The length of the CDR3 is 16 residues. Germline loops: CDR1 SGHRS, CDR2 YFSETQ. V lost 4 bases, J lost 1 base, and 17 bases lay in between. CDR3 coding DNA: TGCGCCAGCAGCCCGTCCCCTGACAGAAAGAACACTGAAGCTTTCTTT. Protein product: CASSPSPDRKNTEAFF.

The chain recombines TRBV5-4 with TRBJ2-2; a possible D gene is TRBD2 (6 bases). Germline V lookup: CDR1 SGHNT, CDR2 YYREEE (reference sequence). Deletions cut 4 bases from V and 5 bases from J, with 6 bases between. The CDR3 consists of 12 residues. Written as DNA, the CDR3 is TGTGCCAGCAGCAGCGGGACCGGGGAGCTGTTTTTT. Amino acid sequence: CASSSGTGELFF.

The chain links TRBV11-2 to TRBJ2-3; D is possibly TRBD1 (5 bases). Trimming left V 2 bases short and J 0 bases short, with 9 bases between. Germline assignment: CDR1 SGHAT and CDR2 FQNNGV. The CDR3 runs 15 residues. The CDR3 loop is CASSLRGASTDTQYF. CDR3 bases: TGTGCCAGCAGCTTAAGGGGCGCTAGCACAGATACGCAGTATTTT.

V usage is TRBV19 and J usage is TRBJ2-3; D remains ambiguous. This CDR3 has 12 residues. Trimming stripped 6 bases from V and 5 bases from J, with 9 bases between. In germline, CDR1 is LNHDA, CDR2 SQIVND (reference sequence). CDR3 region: CASRGVVDTQYF. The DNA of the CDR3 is TGTGCCAGTAGAGGTGTCGTAGATACGCAGTATTTT. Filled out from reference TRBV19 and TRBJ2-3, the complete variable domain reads DGGITQSPKYLFRKEGQNVTLSCEQNLNHDAMYWYRQDPGQGLRLIYYSQIVNDFQKGDIAEGYSVSREKKESFPLTVTSAQKNPTAFYLCASRGVVDTQYFGPGTRLTVL.

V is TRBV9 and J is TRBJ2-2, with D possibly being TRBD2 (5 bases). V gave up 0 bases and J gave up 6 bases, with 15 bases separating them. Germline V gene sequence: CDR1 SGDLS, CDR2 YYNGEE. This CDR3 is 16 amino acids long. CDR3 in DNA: TGTGCCAGCAGCGTAGCTCTTATGGACGGGGCCGGGGAGCTGTTTTTT. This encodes CASSVALMDGAGELFF.

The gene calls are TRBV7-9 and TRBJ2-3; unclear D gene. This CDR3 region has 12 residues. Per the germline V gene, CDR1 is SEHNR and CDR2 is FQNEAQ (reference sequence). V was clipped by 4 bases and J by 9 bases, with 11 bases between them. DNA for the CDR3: TGTGCCAGCAGCTCGGCTCTAGGGACGCAGTATTTT. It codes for CASSSALGTQYF.

CDR3: CASSIQGRSYTF. CDR3 sequence (DNA): TGTGCCAGTAGTATACAGGGCAGGAGCTACACCTTC. This chain uses TRBV19 with TRBJ1-2, with D perhaps TRBD1 (5 bases). This CDR3 region has 12 residues. Trimming shortened V by 2 bases and J by 9 bases, and 10 bases separated the two germline ends. Germline V gene lookup returns CDR1 LNHDA and CDR2 SQIVND (reference sequence).

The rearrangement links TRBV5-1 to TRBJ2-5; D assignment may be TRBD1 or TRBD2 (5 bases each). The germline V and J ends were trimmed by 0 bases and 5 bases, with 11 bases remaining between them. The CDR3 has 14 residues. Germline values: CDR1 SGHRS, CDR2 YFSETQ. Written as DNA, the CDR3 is TGCGCCAGCAGCTTGGCCGTCGGGACGGAGACCCAGTACTTC. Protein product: CASSLAVGTETQYF.

The CDR3, as DNA: TGTGCCAGCAGCAGGCCCCAAGAGACCCAGTACTTC. Encoded protein: CASSRPQETQYF. The chain couples TRBV7-9 to TRBJ2-5; D remains ambiguous. This CDR3 is 12 amino acids long. Germline-derived CDR1 and CDR2 are SEHNR and FQNEAQ (reference sequence). Trimming cost V 5 bases and J 1 base, with 5 bases left between them.

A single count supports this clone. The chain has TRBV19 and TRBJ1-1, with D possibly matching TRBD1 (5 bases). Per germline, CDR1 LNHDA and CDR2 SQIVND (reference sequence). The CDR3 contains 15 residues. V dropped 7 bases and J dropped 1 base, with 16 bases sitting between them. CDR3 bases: TGTGCCAGTACGGGCCGGGCAGGGACGAACACTGAAGCTTTCTTT. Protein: CASTGRAGTNTEAFF.

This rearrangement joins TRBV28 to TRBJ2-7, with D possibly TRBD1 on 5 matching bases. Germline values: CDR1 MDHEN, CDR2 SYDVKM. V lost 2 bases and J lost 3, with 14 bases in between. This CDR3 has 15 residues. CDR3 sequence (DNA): TGTGCCAGCAGTTTAAGTACGTCAGGGTACTACGAGCAGTACTTC. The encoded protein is CASSLSTSGYYEQYF.

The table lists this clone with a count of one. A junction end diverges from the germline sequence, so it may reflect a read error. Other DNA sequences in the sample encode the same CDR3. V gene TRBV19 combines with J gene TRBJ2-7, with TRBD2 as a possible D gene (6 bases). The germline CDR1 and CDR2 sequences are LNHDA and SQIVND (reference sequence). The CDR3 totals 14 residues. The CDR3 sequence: CASSIGLATREQYF. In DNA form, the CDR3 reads TGTGCCAGTAGTATAGGGCTAGCGACGCGCGAGCAGTATTTC.

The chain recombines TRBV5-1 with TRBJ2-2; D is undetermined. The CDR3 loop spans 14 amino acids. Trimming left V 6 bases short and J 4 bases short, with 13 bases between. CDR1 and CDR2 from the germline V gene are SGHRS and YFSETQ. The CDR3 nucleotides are TGCGCCAGCACCAGGTCGGTCGGCACCGGGGAGCTGTTTTTT. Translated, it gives CASTRSVGTGELFF. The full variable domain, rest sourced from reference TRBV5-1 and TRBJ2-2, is KAGVTQTPRYLIKTRGQQVTLSCSPISGHRSVSWYQQTPGQGLQFLFEYFSETQRNKGNFPGRFSGRQFSNSRSEMNVSTLELGDSALYLCASTRSVGTGELFFGEGSRLTVL.

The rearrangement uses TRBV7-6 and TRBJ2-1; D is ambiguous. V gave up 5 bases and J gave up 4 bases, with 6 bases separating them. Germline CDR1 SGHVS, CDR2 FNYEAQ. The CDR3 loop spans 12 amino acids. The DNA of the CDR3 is TGTGCCAGCAGCAACTCATACAATGAGCAGTTCTTC. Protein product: CASSNSYNEQFF.

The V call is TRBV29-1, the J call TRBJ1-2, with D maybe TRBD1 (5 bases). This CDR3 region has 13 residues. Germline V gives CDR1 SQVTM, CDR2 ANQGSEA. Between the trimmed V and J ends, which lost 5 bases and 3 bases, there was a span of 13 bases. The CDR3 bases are TGCAGCGTTCCCGGGGGGGAGGACTATGGCTACACCTTC. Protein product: CSVPGGEDYGYTF.

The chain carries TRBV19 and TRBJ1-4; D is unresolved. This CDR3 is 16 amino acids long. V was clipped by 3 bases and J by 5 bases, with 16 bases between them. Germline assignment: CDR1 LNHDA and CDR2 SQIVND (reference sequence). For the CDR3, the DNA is TGTGCCAGTAGTATTGATACGGCAATATCCAATGAAAAACTGTTTTTT. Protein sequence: CASSIDTAISNEKLFF.

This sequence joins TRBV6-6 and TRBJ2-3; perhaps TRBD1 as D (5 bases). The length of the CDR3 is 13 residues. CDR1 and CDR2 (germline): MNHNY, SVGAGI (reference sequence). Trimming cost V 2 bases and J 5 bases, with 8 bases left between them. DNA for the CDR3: TGTGCCAGCAGTTACGGGGCAGAAGATACGCAGTATTTT. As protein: CASSYGAEDTQYF.

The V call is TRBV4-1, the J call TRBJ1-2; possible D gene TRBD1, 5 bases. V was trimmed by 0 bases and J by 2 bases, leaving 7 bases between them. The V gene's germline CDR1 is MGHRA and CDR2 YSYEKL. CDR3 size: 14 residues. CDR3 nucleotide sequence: TGCGCCAGCAGCCAAGAGGGACTAAACTATGGCTACACCTTC. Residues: CASSQEGLNYGYTF.